One and the same sample provided the 30 T cell receptor beta chains below, sequenced in a study of human T cells and chemical hapten exposure. Sample time point: pre-sensitization, week 0. The treatment is: therapeutic diphenylcyclopropenone sensitization with weekly scalp DPC. TCRdb re-analysed the RACE reads in MiXCR, keeping a single row per CDR3 protein. The sample contains 85,000 to 90,000 distinct CDR3 sequences, 8% to 10% of which appear only once. The sample was whole blood, taken in connection with sensitization to the hapten diphenylcyclopropenone (DPC). All receptors come from a woman aged 40 to 49 with alopecia areata. Some clones in this sample may be carry-over from other donors' samples.

The rearrangement joins TRBV29-1 to TRBJ1-1, with TRBD1 identical over 7 bases. Germline V gene sequence: CDR1 SQVTM, CDR2 ANQGSEA. The CDR3 extends over 13 amino acids. The ends lost 3 bases at V and 0 bases at J; junction bases unmatched: 1. The CDR3 is CSVETGMNTEAFF. DNA of the CDR3: TGCAGCGTTGAGACAGGGATGAACACTGAAGCTTTCTTT.

This clonotype was seen ten or more times. This chain links TRBV6-2 or TRBV6-3 with TRBJ1-5; tentative D call: TRBD1 (5 bases). CDR3 length: 12 residues. Per germline, CDR1 MNHEY and CDR2 SVGEGT. Trimming shortened V by 6 bases and J by 11 bases, and 14 bases separated the two germline ends. Here the CDR3 DNA reads TGTGCCAGCAGCTCTCAGGGTGTGGCCCAGCATTTT. This translates into CASSSQGVAQHF.

This sequence joins TRBV20-1 and TRBJ2-3, with 9 bases that match TRBD1. This CDR3 has 15 residues. The germline V gene has CDR1 DFQATT and CDR2 SNEGSKA (reference sequence). With 6 bases clipped from V and 0 bases from J, the junction kept 7 bases outside the gene matches. The CDR3, as DNA: TGCAGTGCGCCAGGACAGGGGCTGAGCACAGATACGCAGTATTTT. Translated, it gives CSAPGQGLSTDTQYF.

This clonotype came up many times. V and J are TRBV5-1 and TRBJ1-1; 7 bases agree with TRBD1. Germline V gene sequence: CDR1 SGHRS, CDR2 YFSETQ. The CDR3 loop spans 14 amino acids. Trimming took 8 bases from V and 5 from J; bases not matched to a gene: 12. The CDR3 DNA reads TGCGCCAGTCGGACAGGTCCCTTGGGGACTGAAGCTTTCTTT. Residues: CASRTGPLGTEAFF.

V usage is TRBV6-2 or TRBV6-3 and J usage is TRBJ2-7, with D perhaps assigned TRBD1 or TRBD2 (6 bases each). The germline V gene has CDR1 MNHEY and CDR2 SVGEGT. Trimming took 7 bases from V and 3 from J, leaving 16 bases between them. This CDR3 spans 14 amino acids. The CDR3 bases are TGTGCCAGCAAAACGCCTGGGGGGCACTACGAGCAGTACTTC. Translating gives CASKTPGGHYEQYF.

This clonotype was seen repeatedly, ten times or more. CDR3 sequence reads: CASSLVRGQRSPLHF. The CDR3 DNA reads TGTGCCAGCAGCTTAGTCAGGGGGCAGCGGTCACCCCTCCACTTT. The V call is TRBV7-2, the J call TRBJ1-6, with 8 positions matching TRBD1. This CDR3 contains 15 residues. Looked up from germline, CDR1 is SGHTA and CDR2 is FQGNSA. With 1 base clipped from V and 10 bases from J, the junction kept 6 bases outside the gene matches.

The chain carries TRBV2 and TRBJ1-5; D remains ambiguous. The CDR3 has 14 residues. V lost 6 bases and J 4 bases, leaving 13 bases between the germline ends. Germline-derived CDR1 and CDR2 are SNHLY and FYNNEI. CDR3 sequence: CASSAGSVNQPQHF. The CDR3 DNA reads as TGTGCCAGCAGCGCGGGTAGTGTAAATCAGCCCCAGCATTTT.

Ten or more counts support this clonotype. This chain joins TRBV7-2 and TRBJ2-7; D not certain. Germline V gene sequence: CDR1 SGHTA, CDR2 FQGNSA. This CDR3 has 15 amino acids. The V and J ends lost 2 bases and 0 bases respectively, with 11 bases between them. This CDR3 reads CASSLSPLSSYEQYF. CDR3 DNA: TGTGCCAGCAGCTTAAGTCCGCTAAGCTCCTACGAGCAGTACTTC.

This clonotype was seen many times. This rearrangement joins TRBV4-3 to TRBJ2-3; TRBD1 is a possible D gene (5 bases). Trimming removed 0 bases from V and 4 bases from J, with 17 bases in between. Per the germline V gene, CDR1 is LGHNA and CDR2 is YSLEER. The CDR3 runs 17 residues. The CDR3 sequence is CASSQDPVWQGADTQYF. CDR3 sequence (DNA): TGCGCCAGCAGCCAAGATCCCGTGTGGCAGGGCGCAGATACGCAGTATTTT.

Only a few counts were recorded for this clonotype. This sequence joins TRBV6-6 and TRBJ1-1; D gene ambiguous. The CDR3 consists of 14 residues. The V end was cut by 4 bases, the J end by 1 base, with 10 bases between. Germline assignment: CDR1 MNHNY and CDR2 SVGAGI (reference sequence). The CDR3 loop reads CASSLIRGNTEAFF. The CDR3 region has the DNA TGTGCCAGCAGTTTGATCAGAGGGAACACTGAAGCTTTCTTT.

About this clonotype itself: A much larger clone lies one base from this, so it may be a read error. The chain joins TRBV3-1 to TRBJ1-1, with TRBD1 matching 8 bases. This CDR3 is built from 13 residues. Losses at the gene ends were 4 bases for V and 4 bases for J; bases not matched to a gene: 2. Germline CDR1 LGHDT, CDR2 YNNKEL (reference sequence). The CDR3 here is CASSRQGITEAFF. In DNA, the CDR3 is TGTGCCAGCAGCCGACAGGGGATCACTGAAGCTTTCTTT.

The chain couples TRBV12-3 or TRBV12-4 to TRBJ1-5; 9 bases align to TRBD1. CDR3 length: 14 amino acids. V lost 7 bases and J lost 7; bases outside the gene matches: 8. The CDR3 here is CASTQQGARQPQHF. DNA for the CDR3: TGTGCCAGCACCCAACAGGGGGCAAGACAGCCCCAGCATTTT.

Concerning this clonotype itself: This may arise from a read error, as a much more abundant clone is one base away. The gene calls are TRBV5-1 and TRBJ1-2; no clear D. The V gene's germline CDR1 is SGHRS and CDR2 YFSETQ. This CDR3 contains 14 residues. CDR3 nucleotide sequence: TGCGCCAGCAGCCCGGACGGGAGTCCCTATAGCTACACCTTC. Translated: CASSPDGSPYSYTF.

The table lists this clonotype with a few counts. The J gene is TRBJ1-4, the V gene TRBV6-5; 8 bases map to TRBD1. Germline CDR1 reads MNHEY; CDR2 reads SVGAGI. This CDR3 region has 16 residues. With V trimmed by 4 bases and J by 4 bases, 8 bases remained unmatched. CDR3 loop: CASSSTGTGFNEKLFF. In DNA, the CDR3 is TGTGCCAGCAGTTCCACCGGGACAGGATTTAATGAAAAACTGTTTTTT.

For this clonotype: A much larger clone differs from this one at a single base, so this may be a read error. V and J are TRBV10-3 and TRBJ1-1; 7 bases are shared with TRBD1. The germline gives CDR1 ENHRY, CDR2 SYGVKD. The CDR3 is 15 amino acids. Losses at the gene ends were 5 bases for V and 5 bases for J; bases not matched to a gene: 11. Here the CDR3 reads CAISTKPTGKTEAFF. Written as DNA, the CDR3 is TGTGCCATCAGTACTAAACCGACAGGGAAAACTGAAGCTTTCTTT.

The V call is TRBV3-1, the J call TRBJ2-7; TRBD1 is a possible D gene (6 bases). CDR3 length equals 15 residues. Trimming took off 0 bases at V and 3 bases at J, with 12 bases between the two ends. Germline V lookup: CDR1 LGHDT, CDR2 YNNKEL (reference sequence). The CDR3 DNA is TGTGCCAGCAGCCAAGAGTGGGGGCTAGGCTACGAGCAGTACTTC. As protein: CASSQEWGLGYEQYF.

This clonotype was counted ten times or more. The CDR3 DNA reads TGTGCCAGCAGTCCTAGCGGGGAGGCCGGGGAGCTGTTTTTT. Amino acid sequence: CASSPSGEAGELFF. This rearrangement joins TRBV6-4 to TRBJ2-2; the match to TRBD2 covers 9 bases. Germline lookup yields CDR1 MRHNA and CDR2 SNTAGT. The CDR3 length is 14 residues. J was trimmed by 6 bases and V by 5 bases; bases with no gene match: 4.

The table lists this clonotype with many counts. This chain connects TRBV2 to TRBJ2-2; D uncertain. Trimming took off 3 bases at V and 7 bases at J, with 15 bases between the two ends. The germline gives CDR1 SNHLY, CDR2 FYNNEI. The CDR3 spans 15 residues. CDR3 region: CASSDPQDRVGELFF. In DNA form, the CDR3 reads TGTGCCAGCAGTGATCCCCAAGATCGGGTCGGGGAGCTGTTTTTT. The whole variable domain, remainder taken from reference TRBV2 and TRBJ2-2, is EPEVTQTPSHQVTQMGQEVILRCVPISNHLYFYWYRQILGQKVEFLVSFYNNEISEKSEIFDDQFSVERPDGSNFTLKIRSTKLEDSAMYFCASSDPQDRVGELFFGEGSRLTVL.

This clonotype has ten or more counts. The gene calls are TRBV20-1 and TRBJ1-1; 8 positions match TRBD1. This CDR3 contains 13 residues. Germline values: CDR1 DFQATT, CDR2 SNEGSKA (reference sequence). Unmatched junction bases numbered 6, after V lost 5 bases and J lost 4 bases. The CDR3 loop reads CSAQQQGGTEAFF. The CDR3 region has the DNA TGCAGTGCTCAACAACAGGGGGGCACTGAAGCTTTCTTT.

The rearrangement uses TRBV28 and TRBJ2-7; D is unclear. The CDR3 contains 11 residues. Germline V gives CDR1 MDHEN, CDR2 SYDVKM. V lost 6 bases, J lost 8 bases, and 11 bases lay in between. This CDR3 is CASSTQGKQYF. The CDR3 bases are TGTGCCAGCAGCACCCAAGGCAAGCAGTACTTC.

The chain has TRBV7-2 and TRBJ2-3, with 9 bases fitting TRBD2. V lost 1 base and J lost 7; bases outside the gene matches: 6. The CDR3 loop spans 15 amino acids. Germline V CDR1 and CDR2: SGHTA, FQGNSA. CDR3: CASSLGGGGAYTQYF. In DNA form, the CDR3 reads TGTGCCAGCAGCTTAGGAGGCGGGGGGGCATATACGCAGTATTTT.

The table lists this clonotype with a few counts. The gene calls are TRBV18 and TRBJ1-5, with D perhaps matching TRBD1 (6 bases). V was clipped by 4 bases and J by 0 bases, with 13 bases between them. Per germline, CDR1 KGHSH and CDR2 LQKENI. CDR3 length: 16 residues. CDR3 sequence reads: CASSRGTPTSNQPQHF. The CDR3 nucleotides read TGTGCCAGCTCACGAGGGACACCCACTAGCAATCAGCCCCAGCATTTT.

There are many counts of this clonotype. The chain links TRBV7-2 to TRBJ1-2; D may be TRBD1 (6 bases). Germline lookup yields CDR1 SGHTA and CDR2 FQGNSA. The CDR3 spans 14 residues. Trimming shortened V by 8 bases and J by 3 bases, and 16 bases separated the two germline ends. CDR3 nucleotide sequence: TGTGCCAGCTCCCGGGACACTTCTTACTATGGCTACACCTTC. Translation gives CASSRDTSYYGYTF.

This clonotype was counted between two and nine times. This CDR3 reads CAWSSTDTQYF. Written as DNA, the CDR3 is TGTGCCTGGTCTAGCACAGATACGCAGTATTTT. The J gene is TRBJ2-3, the V gene TRBV30; no firm D call. CDR1 and CDR2 from the germline V gene are GTSNPN and SVGIG (reference sequence). The CDR3 contains 11 residues. V was shortened by 5 bases and J by 0 bases, with 3 bases between the two germline ends.

The chain's CDR3 is CASSEFSGANYGYTF. DNA for the CDR3: TGTGCCAGCAGTGAATTCTCCGGAGCTAACTATGGCTACACCTTC. This chain connects TRBV6-4 to TRBJ1-2; D remains ambiguous. Germline lookup yields CDR1 MRHNA and CDR2 SNTAGT. Trimming stripped 3 bases from V and 0 bases from J, with 11 bases between. CDR3 length equals 15 residues.

This clonotype was recorded at least ten times. The V gene is TRBV6-6, the J gene TRBJ1-2; 11 bases are a match to TRBD1. From germline, CDR1 is MNHNY and CDR2 SVGAGI (reference sequence). CDR3 length: 15 residues. Trimming removed 4 bases from V and 4 bases from J; junction bases left unmatched: 5. The CDR3 DNA follows: TGTGCCAGCAGTTTCCGGGACAGGGGGACCTATGGCTACACCTTC. As protein: CASSFRDRGTYGYTF.

This clonotype appeared many times. The chain recombines TRBV11-3 with TRBJ2-2; D is possibly TRBD1 (6 bases). V lost 5 bases and J lost 1, with 17 bases in between. Germline V gene data show CDR1 as SGHNT and CDR2 as YENEEA. The CDR3 is 17 residues long. CDR3 in amino acids: CASSPPSETGNTGELFF. In DNA, the CDR3 is TGTGCCAGCAGCCCACCCTCCGAGACAGGGAACACCGGGGAGCTGTTTTTT.

This clonotype came up many times. Here the CDR3 reads CSAREEGVSNQPQHF. The CDR3 region has the DNA TGCAGTGCTAGAGAGGAAGGGGTTAGCAATCAGCCCCAGCATTTT. V gene TRBV20-1 combines with J gene TRBJ1-5, with a weak D call TRBD1 (5 bases). CDR1 is DFQATT, CDR2 SNEGSKA, per germline (reference sequence). The V end was cut by 0 bases, the J end by 0 bases, with 9 bases between. The CDR3 contains 15 residues.

This clonotype appeared many times. J is TRBJ1-5 and V is TRBV7-8, with D hard to call. Per the germline V gene, CDR1 is SGHVS and CDR2 is FQNEAQ. Trimming removed 1 base from V and 1 base from J, with 8 bases in between. The CDR3 covers 15 residues. The CDR3: CASSLGGYSNQPQHF. In nucleotides, the CDR3 is TGTGCCAGCAGCTTAGGGGGATACAGCAATCAGCCCCAGCATTTT.

To note about this clonotype: A much larger clone differs by one base, so this may be a read error. The genes are TRBV13 and TRBJ2-5; a possible D gene is TRBD1 (6 bases). Germline CDR1 and CDR2: PRHDT and FYEKMQ (reference sequence). The CDR3 runs 13 residues. The CDR3 sequence is CASSLAGQETQNF. Here the CDR3 DNA reads TGTGCCAGCAGCTTAGCGGGACAAGAGACCCAGAACTTC.